This record covers a single T cell receptor (beta chain). What it binds is unknown. Given a much more abundant clone one base away, this may be a read error. Arm-PCR of CDR3 regions and iRepertoire HTBI primers were used to build TCR beta libraries. MiXCR, run by TCRdb on the multiplex PCR reads, gives a single entry per CDR3 protein. The data hold around 230,000 distinct CDR3 sequences, with approximately 16% observed a single time. The sample comes from a study of regulatory T cells in long-lasting Graves disease. General study points: Among the persistent patients, 2,741 public clonotypes were shared, more than the 950 to 1,000 shared among new patients. Favored usage of TRBV28, TRBJ1-2 and TRBJ2-5 was recorded in persistent disease. TCR diversity was lower in persistent Graves' patients (versus newly diagnosed ones).

CDR1 and CDR2 from the germline V gene are LNHDA and SQIVND (reference sequence). V lost 2 bases to trimming and J lost 2 bases; unmatched junction nucleotides: 5. The CDR3 runs to 16 residues. Time point in this sample: newly diagnosed GD, antithyroid drugs for less than 3 months. Extracted PBMC RNA gave rise to the TCR library. Sequenced material: peripheral blood mononuclear cells (PBMCs), taken at new diagnosis, from a patient treated with antithyroid drugs. The chain recombines TRBV19 with TRBJ2-5; 10 bases agree with TRBD2. The source is a female donor with Graves disease. The CDR3 sequence is CASSIRVSGRQETQYF. The CDR3 DNA is TGTGCCAGTAGTATAAGGGTTAGCGGGAGGCAAGAGACCCAGTACTTC.